These T cell receptor beta chains were read from a single sample in a study of cytomegalovirus exposure and HLA in healthy donors. Some clones are missing from TCRdb's copy, which holds only in-frame ones; the method was immunoSEQ multiplex PCR. The table lists a few hundred thousand clones, roughly 80% of them singletons. The source material was PBMCs. These receptors were collected from a man in his forties in good health and CMV-seronegative. Each CDR3 is given with its conserved first and last residue. D genes are given only for firm matches. Size tells how often a clone was seen (once, few, many) or the class of an expanded clone, and some rows leave it out.

>TRBD1|TRBJ1-2|TRBV4-3|NA|14
TGCGCCAGCAGCCAAGGCAGGGGGGACTATGGCTACACCTTC
CASSQGRGDYGYTF
>NA|TRBJ1-2|TRBV4-3|NA|13
TGCGCCAGCAGCCAAGGGGGCGCGACGGGCTACACCTTC
CASSQGGATGYTF
>NA|TRBJ2-1|TRBV9|NA|15
TGTGCCAGCAGTGGCCGGGACTCCAATTACAATGAGCAGTTCTTC
CASSGRDSNYNEQFF
>TRBD2|TRBJ2-5|TRBV4-1|NA|15
TGCGCCAGCAGCCAAGATCCCGGGAGGAGGGAGACCCAGTACTTC
CASSQDPGRRETQYF
>TRBD1|TRBJ1-4|TRBV5-6|few|12
TGTGCCAGCAGCGCCGACAGGGTGAGACTGTTTTTT
CASSADRVRLFF
>TRBD2|TRBJ2-1|TRBV7-3|NA|13
TGTGCCAGCAGCCCGGGACTAGCGGGAGGGAAGTTCTTC
CASSPGLAGGKFF
>NA|TRBJ1-3|TRBV7-2|NA|15
TGTGCCAGCAGCTTAGCGGGGGCGCATGGAAACACCATATATTTT
CASSLAGAHGNTIYF
>TRBD1|TRBJ2-7|TRBV28|NA|15
TGTGCCAGCAGTCGGGCCCGGGACAGTCTGGGTGAGCAGTACTTC
CASSRARDSLGEQYF
>TRBD1|TRBJ2-3|TRBV9|NA|15
TGTGCCAGCAGCCCAGACAGGGGTAGCACAGATACGCAGTATTTT
CASSPDRGSTDTQYF
>NA|TRBJ1-5|TRBV19|NA|16
TGTGCCAGTAGTATAGAAGGCCAGGGGAGAAATCAGCCCCAGCATTTT
CASSIEGQGRNQPQHF
>NA|TRBJ2-2|TRBV7-2|NA|16
TGTGCCAGCAGCCGGGGAGGCGCACTGAACACCGGGGAGCTGTTTTTT
CASSRGGALNTGELFF
>TRBD1|TRBJ2-3|TRBV29-1|NA|15
TGCAGCGTTGAAGTGCAGGGGGTTGGCACAGATACGCAGTATTTT
CSVEVQGVGTDTQYF
>NA|TRBJ1-5|TRBV19|NA|15
TGTGCCAGTAGACCCCTCCTGGGAGGCAATCAGCCCCAGCATTTT
CASRPLLGGNQPQHF
>NA|TRBJ2-7|TRBV7-3|few|14
TGTGCCAGCAGCTTAACTGCTGGGGGCAGCGAGCAGTACTTC
CASSLTAGGSEQYF
>NA|TRBJ1-4|TRBV4-1|NA|12
TGCGCCAGCAGCCAGTCGGGGGAAAAACTGTTTTTT
CASSQSGEKLFF
>TRBD2|TRBJ2-1|TRBV11-1|few|14
TGTGCCAGCAGCTCCGGGACTAGCGGAAATGAGCAGTTCTTC
CASSSGTSGNEQFF
>TRBD1|TRBJ2-1|TRBV28|NA|12
TGTGCCTGCTCAGGGGGTAACAATGAGCAGTTCTTC
CACSGGNNEQFF
>TRBD2|TRBJ2-5|TRBV19|NA|14
TGTGCCAGTAGTACCAGCGGGGGGGGAGAGACCCAGTACTTC
CASSTSGGGETQYF
>NA|TRBJ1-5|TRBV4-2|NA|16
TGTGCCAGCAGCCGATCGACAGCGAAGAGTTTAACGCCCCAGCATTTT
CASSRSTAKSLTPQHF
>TRBD1|TRBJ1-1|TRBV4-3|NA|15
TGCGCCAGCAGCCGAGGGACAGGGGGTAGTACTGAAGCTTTCTTT
CASSRGTGGSTEAFF
>TRBD2|TRBJ2-2|TRBV5-1|NA|16
TGCGCCAGCAGCTTGAGCGGGGGGAAATTGGCCGGGGAGCTGTTTTTT
CASSLSGGKLAGELFF
>NA|TRBJ2-1|TRBV27|NA|13
TGTGCCAGCGGGGGGTACTCCTACAATGAGCAGTTCTTC
CASGGYSYNEQFF
>NA|TRBJ1-2|TRBV5-5|NA|13
TGTGCCAGCAGCTTTGGTCCTGACAGCAAGTTCACCTTC
CASSFGPDSKFTF
>TRBD2|TRBJ2-1|TRBV7-9|NA|13
TGTGCCAGCAGCTTGAGCGGGAGCAATGAGCAGTTCTTC
CASSLSGSNEQFF
>NA|TRBJ2-7|TRBV7-9|NA|12
TGTGCCAGCGCAGGGGAGTTCTACGAGCAGTACTTC
CASAGEFYEQYF
>NA|TRBJ2-7|TRBV6-5|NA|13
TGTGCCAGCAGTTACTCGGGACAATACGAGCAGTACTTC
CASSYSGQYEQYF
>NA|TRBJ1-5|TRBV29-1|NA|13
TGCAGCGTAGCTTACAGCTACAATCAGCCCCAGCATTTT
CSVAYSYNQPQHF
>TRBD2|TRBJ2-3|TRBV9|NA|17
TGTGCCAGCAGCGTCACGCCGACTAGCGGGGGGGCGGATACGCAGTATTTT
CASSVTPTSGGADTQYF